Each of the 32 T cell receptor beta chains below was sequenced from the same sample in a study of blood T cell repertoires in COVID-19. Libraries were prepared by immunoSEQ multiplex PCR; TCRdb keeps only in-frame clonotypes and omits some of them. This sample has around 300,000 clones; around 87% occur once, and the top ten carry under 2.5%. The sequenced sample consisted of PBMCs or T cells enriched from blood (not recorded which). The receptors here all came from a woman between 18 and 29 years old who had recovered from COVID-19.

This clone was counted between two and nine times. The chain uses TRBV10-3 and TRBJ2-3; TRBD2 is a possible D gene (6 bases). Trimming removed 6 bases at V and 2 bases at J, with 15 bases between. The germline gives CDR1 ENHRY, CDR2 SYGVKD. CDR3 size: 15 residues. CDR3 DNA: TGTGCCATCAGGGGGGGATCGGCGAACACAGATACGCAGTATTTT. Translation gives CAIRGGSANTDTQYF.

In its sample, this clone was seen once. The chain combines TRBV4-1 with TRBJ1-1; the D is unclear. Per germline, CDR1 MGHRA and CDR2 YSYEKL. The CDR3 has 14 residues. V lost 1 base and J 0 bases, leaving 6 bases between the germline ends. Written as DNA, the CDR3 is TGCGCCAGCAGCCAAGGAGGCCTGAACACTGAAGCTTTCTTT. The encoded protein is CASSQGGLNTEAFF.

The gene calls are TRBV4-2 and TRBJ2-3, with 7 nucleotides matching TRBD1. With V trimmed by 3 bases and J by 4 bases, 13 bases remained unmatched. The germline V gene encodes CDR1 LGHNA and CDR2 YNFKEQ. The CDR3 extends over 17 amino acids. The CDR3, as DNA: TGTGCCAGCAGCCATCGACAGGGCGGAGACCCCCCAGATACGCAGTATTTT. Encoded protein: CASSHRQGGDPPDTQYF.

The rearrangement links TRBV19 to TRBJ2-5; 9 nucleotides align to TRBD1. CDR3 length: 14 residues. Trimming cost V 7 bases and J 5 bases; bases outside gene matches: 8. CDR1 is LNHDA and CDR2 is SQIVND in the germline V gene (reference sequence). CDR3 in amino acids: CASKPGQGYETQYF. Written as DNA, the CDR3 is TGTGCCAGTAAACCGGGACAGGGTTATGAGACCCAGTACTTC.

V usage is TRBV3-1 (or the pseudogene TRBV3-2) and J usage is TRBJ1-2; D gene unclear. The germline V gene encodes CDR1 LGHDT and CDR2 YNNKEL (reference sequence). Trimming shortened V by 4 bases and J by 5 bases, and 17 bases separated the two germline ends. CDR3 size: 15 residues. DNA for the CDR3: TGTGCCAGCAGCCTCGGGGAGGGAATCTGGTATGGCTACACCTTC. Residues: CASSLGEGIWYGYTF.

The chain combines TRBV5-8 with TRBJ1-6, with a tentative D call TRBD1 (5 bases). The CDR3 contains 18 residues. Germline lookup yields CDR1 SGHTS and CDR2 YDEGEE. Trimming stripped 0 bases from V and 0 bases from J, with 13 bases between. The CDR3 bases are TGTGCCAGCAGCTTGGAAATGGTCCAGGGCTCCTATAATTCACCCCTCCACTTT. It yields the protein CASSLEMVQGSYNSPLHF.

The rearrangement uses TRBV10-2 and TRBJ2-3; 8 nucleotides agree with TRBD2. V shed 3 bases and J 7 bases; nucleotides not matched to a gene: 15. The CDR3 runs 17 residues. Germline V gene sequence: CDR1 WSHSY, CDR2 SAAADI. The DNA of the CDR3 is TGCGCCAGCAGTGACCCGCCGGGACGGGGGGGCCGAAATACGCAGTATTTT. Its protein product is CASSDPPGRGGRNTQYF.

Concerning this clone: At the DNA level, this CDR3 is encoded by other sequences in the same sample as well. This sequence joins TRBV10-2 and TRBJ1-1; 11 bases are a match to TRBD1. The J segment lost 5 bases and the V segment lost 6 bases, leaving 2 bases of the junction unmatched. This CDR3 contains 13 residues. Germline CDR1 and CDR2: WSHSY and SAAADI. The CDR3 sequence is CASRGTGGTEAFF. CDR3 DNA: TGCGCCAGCAGGGGGACAGGGGGTACTGAAGCTTTCTTT.

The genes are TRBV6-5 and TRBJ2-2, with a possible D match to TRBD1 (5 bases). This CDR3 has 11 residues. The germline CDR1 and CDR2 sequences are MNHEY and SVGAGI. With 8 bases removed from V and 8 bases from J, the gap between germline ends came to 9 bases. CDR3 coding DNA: TGTGCCAGCCGAAAGGGGGGGGAGCTGTTTTTT. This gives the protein CASRKGGELFF.

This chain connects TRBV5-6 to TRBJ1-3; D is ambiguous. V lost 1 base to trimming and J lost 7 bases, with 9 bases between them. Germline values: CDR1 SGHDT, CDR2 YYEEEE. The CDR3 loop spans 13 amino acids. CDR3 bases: TGTGCCAGCAGCTTGCTATCGGGGAACACCATATATTTT. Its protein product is CASSLLSGNTIYF.

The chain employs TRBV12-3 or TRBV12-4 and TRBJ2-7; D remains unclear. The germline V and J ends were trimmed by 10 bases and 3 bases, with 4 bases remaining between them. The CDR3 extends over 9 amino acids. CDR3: CATFYEQYF. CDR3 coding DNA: TGTGCCACATTCTACGAGCAGTACTTC.

The CDR3: CASSPPLGQSEAFF. CDR3 sequence (DNA): TGTGCCAGCAGTCCCCCTCTTGGACAGAGTGAAGCTTTCTTT. The chain uses TRBV25-1 and TRBJ1-1, with D possibly matching TRBD1 (6 bases). Deletions cut 5 bases from V and 7 bases from J, with 17 bases between. Germline V lookup: CDR1 MGHDK, CDR2 SYGVNS. This CDR3 has 14 residues.

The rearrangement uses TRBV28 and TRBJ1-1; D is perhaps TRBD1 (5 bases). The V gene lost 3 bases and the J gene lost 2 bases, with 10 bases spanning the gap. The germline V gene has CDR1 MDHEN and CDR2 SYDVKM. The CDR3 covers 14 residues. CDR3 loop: CASSFRAANTEAFF. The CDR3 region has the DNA TGTGCCAGCAGTTTCAGGGCAGCAAACACTGAAGCTTTCTTT.

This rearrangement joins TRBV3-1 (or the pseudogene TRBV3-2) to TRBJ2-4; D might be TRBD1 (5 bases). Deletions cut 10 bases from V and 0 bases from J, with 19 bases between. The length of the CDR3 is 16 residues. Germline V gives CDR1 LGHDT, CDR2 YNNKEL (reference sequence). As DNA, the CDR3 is TGTGCCACCTCAAGGTATTCAGGGCTAGCCAAAAACATTCAGTACTTC. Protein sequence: CATSRYSGLAKNIQYF.

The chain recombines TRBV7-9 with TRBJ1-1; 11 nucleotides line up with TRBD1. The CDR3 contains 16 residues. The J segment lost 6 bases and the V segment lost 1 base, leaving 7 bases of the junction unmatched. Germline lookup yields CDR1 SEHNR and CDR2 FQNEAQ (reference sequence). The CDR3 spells CASSLVGDRGSPEAFF. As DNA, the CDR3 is TGTGCCAGCAGCTTAGTAGGGGACAGGGGGTCCCCTGAAGCTTTCTTT.

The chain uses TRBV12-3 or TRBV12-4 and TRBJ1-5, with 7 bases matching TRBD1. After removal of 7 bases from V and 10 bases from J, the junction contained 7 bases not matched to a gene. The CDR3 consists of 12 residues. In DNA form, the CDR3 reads TGTGCCAGCATGACAGGGACCCAACCCCAGCATTTT. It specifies CASMTGTQPQHF.

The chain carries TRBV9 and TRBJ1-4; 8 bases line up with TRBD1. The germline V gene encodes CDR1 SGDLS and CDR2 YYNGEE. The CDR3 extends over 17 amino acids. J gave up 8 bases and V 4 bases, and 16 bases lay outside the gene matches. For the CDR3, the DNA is TGTGCCAGCAGCCCAAGAGGGCAGGGGGCAAGGGGCGAAAAACTGTTTTTT. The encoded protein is CASSPRGQGARGEKLFF.

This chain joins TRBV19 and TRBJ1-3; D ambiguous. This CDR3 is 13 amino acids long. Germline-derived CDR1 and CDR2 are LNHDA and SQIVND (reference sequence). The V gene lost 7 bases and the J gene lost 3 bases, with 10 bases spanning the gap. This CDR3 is CASNEVRGNTIYF. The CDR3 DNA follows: TGTGCCAGTAATGAGGTCCGTGGAAACACCATATATTTT.

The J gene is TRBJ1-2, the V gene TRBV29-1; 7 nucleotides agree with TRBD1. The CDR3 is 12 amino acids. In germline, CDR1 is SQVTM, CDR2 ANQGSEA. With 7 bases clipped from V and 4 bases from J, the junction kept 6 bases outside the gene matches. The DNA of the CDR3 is TGCAGCGCCAGACAGGGTGGCTATGGCTACACCTTC. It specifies CSARQGGYGYTF.

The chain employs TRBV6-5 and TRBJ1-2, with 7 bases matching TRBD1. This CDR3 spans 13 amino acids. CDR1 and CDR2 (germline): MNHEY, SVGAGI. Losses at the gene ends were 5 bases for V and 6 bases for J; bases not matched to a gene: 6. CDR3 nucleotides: TGTGCCAGCAGTCGACAGGGCTTCAATGGCTACACCTTC. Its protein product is CASSRQGFNGYTF.

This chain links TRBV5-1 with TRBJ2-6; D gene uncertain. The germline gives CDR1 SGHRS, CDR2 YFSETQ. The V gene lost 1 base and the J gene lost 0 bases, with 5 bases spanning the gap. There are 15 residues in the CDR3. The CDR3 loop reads CASSLRSSGANVLTF. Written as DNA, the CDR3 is TGCGCCAGCAGCTTGAGGAGCTCTGGGGCCAACGTCCTGACTTTC.

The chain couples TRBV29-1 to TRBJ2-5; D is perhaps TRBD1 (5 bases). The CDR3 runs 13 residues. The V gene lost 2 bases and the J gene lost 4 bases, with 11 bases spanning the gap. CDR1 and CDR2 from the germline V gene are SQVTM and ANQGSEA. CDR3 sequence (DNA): TGCAGCGTTGAATCGGGTAGGGGAGAGACCCAGTACTTC. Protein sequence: CSVESGRGETQYF.

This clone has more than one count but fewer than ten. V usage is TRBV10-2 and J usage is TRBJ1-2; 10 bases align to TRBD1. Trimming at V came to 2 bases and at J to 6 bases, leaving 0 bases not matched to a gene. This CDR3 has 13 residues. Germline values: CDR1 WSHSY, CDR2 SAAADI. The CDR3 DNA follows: TGCGCCAGCAGTGAGGGGACAGGGGATGGCTACACCTTC. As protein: CASSEGTGDGYTF.

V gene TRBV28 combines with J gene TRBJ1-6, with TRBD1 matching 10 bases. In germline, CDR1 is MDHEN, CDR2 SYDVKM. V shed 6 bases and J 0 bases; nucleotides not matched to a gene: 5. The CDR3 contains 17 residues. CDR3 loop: CASRGTGDSSYNSPLHF. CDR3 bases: TGTGCCAGCAGGGGGACAGGGGACAGCTCCTATAATTCACCCCTCCACTTT.

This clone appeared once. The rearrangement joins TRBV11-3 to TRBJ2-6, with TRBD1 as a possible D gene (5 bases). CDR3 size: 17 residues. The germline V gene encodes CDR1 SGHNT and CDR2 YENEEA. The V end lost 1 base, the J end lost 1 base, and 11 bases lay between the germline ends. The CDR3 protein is CASSLGPQGSGANVLTF. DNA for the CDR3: TGTGCCAGCAGCTTAGGGCCGCAGGGATCTGGGGCCAACGTCCTGACTTTC.

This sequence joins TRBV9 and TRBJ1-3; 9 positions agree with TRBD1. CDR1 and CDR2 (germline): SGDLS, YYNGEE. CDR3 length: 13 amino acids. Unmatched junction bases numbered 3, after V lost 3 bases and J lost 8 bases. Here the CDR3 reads CASSGTGVDTIYF. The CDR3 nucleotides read TGTGCCAGCAGCGGGACAGGGGTAGACACCATATATTTT.

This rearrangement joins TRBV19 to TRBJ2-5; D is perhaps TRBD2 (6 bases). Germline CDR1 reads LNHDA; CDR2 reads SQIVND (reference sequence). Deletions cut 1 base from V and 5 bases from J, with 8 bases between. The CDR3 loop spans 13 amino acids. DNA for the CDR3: TGTGCCAGTAGTATAGGGAGGGTGGAGACCCAGTACTTC. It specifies CASSIGRVETQYF.

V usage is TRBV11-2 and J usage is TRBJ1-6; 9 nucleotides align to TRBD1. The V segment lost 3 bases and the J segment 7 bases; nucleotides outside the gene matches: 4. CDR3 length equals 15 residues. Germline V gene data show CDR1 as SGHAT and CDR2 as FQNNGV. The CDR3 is CASSLGTGLNSPLHF. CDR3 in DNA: TGTGCCAGCAGCTTGGGGACAGGGTTGAATTCACCCCTCCACTTT.

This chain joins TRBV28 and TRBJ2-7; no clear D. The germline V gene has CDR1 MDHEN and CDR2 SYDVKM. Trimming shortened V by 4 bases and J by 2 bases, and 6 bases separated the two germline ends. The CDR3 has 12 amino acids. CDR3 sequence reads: CASSWQTYEQYF. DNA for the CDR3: TGTGCCAGCAGTTGGCAGACCTACGAGCAGTACTTC.

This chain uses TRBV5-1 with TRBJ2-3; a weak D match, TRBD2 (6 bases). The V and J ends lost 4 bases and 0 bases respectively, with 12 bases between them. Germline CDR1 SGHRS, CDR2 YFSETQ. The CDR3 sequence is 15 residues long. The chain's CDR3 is CASSDGAGSTDTQYF. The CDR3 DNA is TGCGCCAGCAGCGATGGGGCGGGGAGCACAGATACGCAGTATTTT.

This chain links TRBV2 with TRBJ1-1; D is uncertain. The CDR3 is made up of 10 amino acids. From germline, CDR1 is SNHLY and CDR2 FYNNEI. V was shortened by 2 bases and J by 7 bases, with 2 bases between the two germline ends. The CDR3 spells CASSELEAFF. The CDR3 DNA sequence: TGTGCCAGCAGTGAACTTGAAGCTTTCTTT.

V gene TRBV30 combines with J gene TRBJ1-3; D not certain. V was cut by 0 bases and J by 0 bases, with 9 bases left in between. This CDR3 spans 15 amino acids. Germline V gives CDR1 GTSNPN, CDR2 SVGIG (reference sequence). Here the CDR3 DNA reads TGTGCCTGGAGTGTCCTGGGCATCTCTGGAAACACCATATATTTT. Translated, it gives CAWSVLGISGNTIYF.